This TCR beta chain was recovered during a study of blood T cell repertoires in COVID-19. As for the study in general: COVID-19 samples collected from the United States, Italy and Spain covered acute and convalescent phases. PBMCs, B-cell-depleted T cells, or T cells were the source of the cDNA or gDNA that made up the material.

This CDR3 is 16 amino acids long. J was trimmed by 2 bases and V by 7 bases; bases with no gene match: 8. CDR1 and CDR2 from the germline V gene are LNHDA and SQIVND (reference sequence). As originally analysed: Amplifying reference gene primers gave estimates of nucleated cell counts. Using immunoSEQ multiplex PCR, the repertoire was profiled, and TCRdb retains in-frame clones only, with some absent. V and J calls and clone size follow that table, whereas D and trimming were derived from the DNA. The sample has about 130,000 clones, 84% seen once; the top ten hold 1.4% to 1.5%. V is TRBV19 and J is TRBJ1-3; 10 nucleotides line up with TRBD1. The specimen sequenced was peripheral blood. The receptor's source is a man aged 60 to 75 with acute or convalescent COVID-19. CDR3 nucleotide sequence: TGTGCCAGTACCATCAGAGGGACAGGGGCTGGAAACACCATATATTTT. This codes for CASTIRGTGAGNTIYF.